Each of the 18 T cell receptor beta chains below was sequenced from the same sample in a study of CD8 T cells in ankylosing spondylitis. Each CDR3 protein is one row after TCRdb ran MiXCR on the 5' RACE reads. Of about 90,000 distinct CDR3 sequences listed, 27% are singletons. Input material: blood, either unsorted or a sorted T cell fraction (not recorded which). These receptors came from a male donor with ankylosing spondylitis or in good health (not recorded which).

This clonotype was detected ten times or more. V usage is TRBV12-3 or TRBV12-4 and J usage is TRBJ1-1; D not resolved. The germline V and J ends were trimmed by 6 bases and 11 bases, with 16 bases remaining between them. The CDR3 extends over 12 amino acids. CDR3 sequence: CASRLPKSGAFF. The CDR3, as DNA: TGTGCCAGCAGGCTCCCCAAAAGCGGGGCTTTCTTT.

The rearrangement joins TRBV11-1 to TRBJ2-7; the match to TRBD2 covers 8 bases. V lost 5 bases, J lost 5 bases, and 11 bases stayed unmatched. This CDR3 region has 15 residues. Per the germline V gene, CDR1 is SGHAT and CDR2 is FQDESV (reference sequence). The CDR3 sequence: CASSLSTTGGDEQYF. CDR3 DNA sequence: TGTGCCAGCAGCCTCTCGACTACGGGAGGGGACGAGCAGTACTTC.

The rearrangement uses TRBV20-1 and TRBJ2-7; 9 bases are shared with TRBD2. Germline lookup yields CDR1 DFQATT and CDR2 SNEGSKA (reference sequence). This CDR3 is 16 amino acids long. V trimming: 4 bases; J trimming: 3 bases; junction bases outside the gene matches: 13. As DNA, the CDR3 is TGCAGTGCTATCGGCGGACTAGCGAGGGGAAACTACGAGCAGTACTTC. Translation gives CSAIGGLARGNYEQYF.

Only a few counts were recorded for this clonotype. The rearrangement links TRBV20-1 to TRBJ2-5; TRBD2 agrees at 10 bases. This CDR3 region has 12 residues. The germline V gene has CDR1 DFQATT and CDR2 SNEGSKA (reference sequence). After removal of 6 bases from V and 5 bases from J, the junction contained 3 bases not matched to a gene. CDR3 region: CSAKTSGETQYF. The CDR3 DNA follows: TGCAGTGCCAAGACTAGCGGGGAGACCCAGTACTTC.

This CDR3 reads CASSRSGDQETQYF. The CDR3 bases are TGCGCCAGCAGTCGATCCGGGGACCAAGAGACCCAGTACTTC. The chain employs TRBV5-1 and TRBJ2-5, with a possible D match to TRBD2 (5 bases). Trimming took off 5 bases at V and 0 bases at J, with 11 bases between the two ends. The CDR3 is 14 amino acids. The V gene's germline CDR1 is SGHRS and CDR2 YFSETQ. Using reference TRBV5-1 and TRBJ2-5 for the parts outside the CDR3, the full variable domain is KAGVTQTPRYLIKTRGQQVTLSCSPISGHRSVSWYQQTPGQGLQFLFEYFSETQRNKGNFPGRFSGRQFSNSRSEMNVSTLELGDSALYLCASSRSGDQETQYFGPGTRLLVL.

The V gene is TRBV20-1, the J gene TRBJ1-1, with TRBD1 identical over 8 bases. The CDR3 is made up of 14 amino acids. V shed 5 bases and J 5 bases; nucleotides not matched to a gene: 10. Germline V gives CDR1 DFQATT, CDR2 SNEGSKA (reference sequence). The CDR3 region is CSAGIGQGRTEAFF. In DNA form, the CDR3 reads TGCAGTGCTGGTATAGGACAGGGACGGACTGAAGCTTTCTTT.

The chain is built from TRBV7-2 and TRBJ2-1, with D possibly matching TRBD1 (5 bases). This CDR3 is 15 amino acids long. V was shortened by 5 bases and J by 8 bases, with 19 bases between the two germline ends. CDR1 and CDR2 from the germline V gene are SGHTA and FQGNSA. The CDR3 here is CASSQSPVVGHEQFF. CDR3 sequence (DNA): TGTGCCAGCAGCCAATCCCCCGTTGTGGGGCATGAGCAGTTCTTC.

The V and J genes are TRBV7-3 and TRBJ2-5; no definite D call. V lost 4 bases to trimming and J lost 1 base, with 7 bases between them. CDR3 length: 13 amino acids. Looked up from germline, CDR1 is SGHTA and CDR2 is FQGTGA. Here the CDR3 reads CASSSTRQETQYF. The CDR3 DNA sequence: TGTGCCAGCAGCTCGACACGCCAAGAGACCCAGTACTTC.

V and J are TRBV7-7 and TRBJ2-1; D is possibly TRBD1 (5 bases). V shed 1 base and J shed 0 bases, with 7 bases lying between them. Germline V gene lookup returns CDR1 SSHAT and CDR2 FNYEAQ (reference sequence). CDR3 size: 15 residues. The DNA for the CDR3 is TGTGCCAGCAGCTTAGTTGGGGCCTCCTACAATGAGCAGTTCTTC. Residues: CASSLVGASYNEQFF.

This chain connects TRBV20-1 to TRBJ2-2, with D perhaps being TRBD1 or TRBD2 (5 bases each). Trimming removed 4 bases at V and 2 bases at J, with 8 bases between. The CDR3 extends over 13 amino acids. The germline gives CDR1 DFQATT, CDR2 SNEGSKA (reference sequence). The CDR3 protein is CSATGQNTGELFF. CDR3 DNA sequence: TGCAGTGCTACGGGGCAAAACACCGGGGAGCTGTTTTTT.

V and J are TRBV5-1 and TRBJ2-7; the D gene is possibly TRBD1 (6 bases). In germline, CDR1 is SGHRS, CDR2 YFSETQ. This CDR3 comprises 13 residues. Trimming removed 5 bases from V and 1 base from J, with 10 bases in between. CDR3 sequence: CASRSTGSYEQYV. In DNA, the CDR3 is TGCGCCAGCAGGTCTACAGGGTCCTACGAGCAGTACGTC.

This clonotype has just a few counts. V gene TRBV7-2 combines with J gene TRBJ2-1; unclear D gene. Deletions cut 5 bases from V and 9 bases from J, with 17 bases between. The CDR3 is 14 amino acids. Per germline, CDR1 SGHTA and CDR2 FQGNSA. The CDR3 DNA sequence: TGTGCCAGCAGCCTAGGGATTGGGATGGGTGAGCAGTTCTTC. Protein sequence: CASSLGIGMGEQFF.

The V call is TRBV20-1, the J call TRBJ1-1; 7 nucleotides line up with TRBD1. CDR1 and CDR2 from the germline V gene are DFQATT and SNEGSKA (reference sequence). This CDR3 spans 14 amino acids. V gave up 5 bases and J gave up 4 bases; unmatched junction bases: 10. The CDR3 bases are TGCAGTGCTCCCCGACAGGGAACCTTCACTGAAGCTTTCTTT. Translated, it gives CSAPRQGTFTEAFF.

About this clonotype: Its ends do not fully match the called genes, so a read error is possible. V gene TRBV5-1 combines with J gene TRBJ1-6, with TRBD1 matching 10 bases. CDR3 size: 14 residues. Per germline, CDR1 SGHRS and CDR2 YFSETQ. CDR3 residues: CAISLGTGASPLHF. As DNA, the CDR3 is TGCGCCATCAGCTTGGGGACAGGGGCTTCACCCCTCCACTTT.

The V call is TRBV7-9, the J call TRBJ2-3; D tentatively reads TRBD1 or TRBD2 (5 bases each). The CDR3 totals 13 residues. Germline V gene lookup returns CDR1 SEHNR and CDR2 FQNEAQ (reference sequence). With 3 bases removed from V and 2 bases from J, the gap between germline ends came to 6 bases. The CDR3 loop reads CASSFGTTDTQYF. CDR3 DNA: TGTGCCAGCAGCTTTGGGACCACAGATACGCAGTATTTT.

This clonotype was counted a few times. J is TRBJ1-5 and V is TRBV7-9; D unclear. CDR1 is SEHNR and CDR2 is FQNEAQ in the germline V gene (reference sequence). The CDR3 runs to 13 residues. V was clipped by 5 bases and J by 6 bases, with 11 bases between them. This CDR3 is CASSPPGGQPQHF. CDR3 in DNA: TGTGCCAGCAGCCCCCCCGGAGGTCAGCCCCAGCATTTT.

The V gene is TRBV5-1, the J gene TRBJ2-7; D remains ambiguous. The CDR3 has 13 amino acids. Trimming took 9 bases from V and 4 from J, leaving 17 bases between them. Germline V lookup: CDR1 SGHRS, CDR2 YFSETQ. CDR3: CATGERSRYEQYF. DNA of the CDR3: TGCGCCACTGGTGAGAGGTCGCGGTACGAGCAGTACTTC.

The CDR3 DNA sequence: TGTGCCAGCCAGGCGGTCAGTCGGGATCAGCCCCAGCATTTT. Translation gives CASQAVSRDQPQHF. V gene TRBV7-9 combines with J gene TRBJ1-5; D unresolved. Germline-derived CDR1 and CDR2 are SEHNR and FQNEAQ (reference sequence). The CDR3 has 14 residues. V lost 8 bases, J lost 5 bases, and 16 bases lay in between.